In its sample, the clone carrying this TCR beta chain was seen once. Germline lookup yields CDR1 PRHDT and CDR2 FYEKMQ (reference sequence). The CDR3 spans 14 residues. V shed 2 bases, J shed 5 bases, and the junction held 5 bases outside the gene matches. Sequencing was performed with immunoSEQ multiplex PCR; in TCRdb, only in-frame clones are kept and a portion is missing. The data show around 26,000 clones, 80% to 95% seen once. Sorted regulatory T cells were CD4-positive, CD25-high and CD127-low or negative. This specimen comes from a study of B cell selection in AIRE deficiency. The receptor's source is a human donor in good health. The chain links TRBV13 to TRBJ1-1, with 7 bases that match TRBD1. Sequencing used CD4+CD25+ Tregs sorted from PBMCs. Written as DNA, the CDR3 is TGTGCCAGCAGCTTACGGACAGGATGGACTGAAGCTTTCTTT. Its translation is CASSLRTGWTEAFF.